This record concerns one T cell receptor beta chain sequence. Germline values: CDR1 MGHDK, CDR2 SYGVNS. The V end was cut by 3 bases, the J end by 7 bases, with 12 bases between. The CDR3 totals 13 residues. This sample is drawn from a study of CD8+ T cells in alopecia areata. cDNA prepared by RNA extraction and subsequent reverse transcription served as the template for sequencing. The protocol was immunoSEQ multiplex PCR, while the TCRdb copy is restricted to in-frame clones and leaves out a portion. The profile shows about 200,000 clones, approximately 60% of them singletons. The sequenced sample consisted of CD8+ T cells sorted from blood. This receptor was obtained from a human donor in good health. The chain recombines TRBV25-1 with TRBJ1-2, with D maybe TRBD1 (5 bases). CDR3 amino acids: CASSDPVGLGYTF. CDR3 nucleotides: TGTGCCAGCAGTGACCCCGTGGGGCTTGGCTACACCTTC.